Sequencing of this T cell receptor beta chain was carried out in a study of identifying expanded T cells in peripheral blood. Study-wide results and limits: Variance in clone template counts between approximately 2-week samples significantly increased with total template count across all healthy donors. Differentially abundant clones: around 1.2 between replicates, roughly 16 at about two weeks, 19 to 20 at four.

Of note for this clone: The target antigen is unknown.

This table comes from immunoSEQ multiplex PCR, and its TCRdb copy is limited to in-frame clones, with some not included. Of about 94,000 clones listed, roughly 90% were seen once; the top ten hold approximately 5%. No infections or other immune events were documented during collection. Sample: blood. The source is a person between 18 and 75 years old in good health.

This CDR3 is CASKVTSGGYEQYF. In nucleotides, the CDR3 is TGCGCCAGCAAGGTAACTAGCGGGGGCTACGAGCAGTACTTC. The chain carries TRBV5-1 and TRBJ2-7; TRBD2 agrees at 11 bases. This CDR3 contains 14 residues. The germline gives CDR1 SGHRS, CDR2 YFSETQ. V trimming: 6 bases; J trimming: 3 bases; junction bases outside the gene matches: 5.